The rows below give T cell receptor beta chains drawn from one sample of a study of response to subunit inactivated influenza vaccine. One entry per CDR3 protein, called by TCRdb with MiXCR from the RT-PCR reads. The data contain more than 550,000 distinct CDR3 sequences, about 11% of them singletons. The sequencing used PBMCs from blood, collected on the day of vaccination. All receptors derive from a man aged 45-65 years who received an inactivated influenza vaccine. The CDR3 runs from the conserved cysteine through the conserved F or W. D genes are given only for firm matches. Clone size appears in some rows only: once, few, many, or a class for an expanded clone.

v_gene	len	abundance	j_gene	d_gene	CDR3nt	CDR3aa
TRBV24-1	15	NA	TRBJ1-5	NA	TGTGCCACCAGTGATCCAGGGATAAGCAATCAGCCCCAGCATTTT	CATSDPGISNQPQHF
TRBV5-1	20	few	TRBJ2-2	NA	TGCGCCAGCAGCTTGGGTCTCCACCAGGGGACGGCTTCGAACACCGGGGAGCTGTTTTTT	CASSLGLHQGTASNTGELFF
TRBV11-2	15	NA	TRBJ2-5	NA	TGTGCCAGCAGCTTATCGGCAGGGGGAGGAGAGACCCAGTACTTC	CASSLSAGGGETQYF
TRBV3-1	18	NA	TRBJ2-2	NA	TGTGCCAGCAGCCAAGATAAGCTAGGACACCAACGCACCGGGGAGCTGTTTTTT	CASSQDKLGHQRTGELFF
TRBV29-1	15	many	TRBJ1-2	TRBD1	TGCAGCGTTGTGGGGTTCGGGACAGGGGACTATGGCTACACCTTC	CSVVGFGTGDYGYTF
TRBV25-1	15	NA	TRBJ2-3	NA	TGTGCCAGCAGTGCATCGGAATTAATCACAGATACGCAGTATTTT	CASSASELITDTQYF
TRBV20-1	13	NA	TRBJ1-5	NA	TGCAGTGCGACCCAGGAGGGGGGGCCGCCCCAGCATTTT	CSATQEGGPPQHF
TRBV12-3/TRBV12-4	12	few	TRBJ2-1	NA	TGTGCCAGCAGCCCCGTTGGCTATGAGCAGTTCTTC	CASSPVGYEQFF
TRBV5-1	15	NA	TRBJ2-1	NA	TGCGCCAGCAGTTTTGACCCCGGTTTGGGCAATGAGCAGTTCTTC	CASSFDPGLGNEQFF
TRBV2	17	NA	TRBJ2-5	NA	TGTGCCAGCGCTCCCACCGGGACGCCCTACCCGGGGGAGACCCAGTACTTC	CASAPTGTPYPGETQYF
TRBV6-2/TRBV6-3	17	NA	TRBJ2-2	TRBD1	TGTGCCAGCAGCTACACCATGACAGGGTTCCACACCGGGGAGCTGTTTTTT	CASSYTMTGFHTGELFF
TRBV27	16	few	TRBJ1-5	NA	TGTGCCAGCAGTTTACGGGCAGGAGCTAGCAATCAGCCCCAGCATTTT	CASSLRAGASNQPQHF
TRBV7-2	12	NA	TRBJ2-3	NA	TGTGCCAGCAGCTCTCGTCCAGATACGCAGTATTTT	CASSSRPDTQYF
TRBV3-1	14	few	TRBJ1-2	NA	TGTGCCAGCAGCCAAGATTTTTTAACGGGTGGCTACACCTTC	CASSQDFLTGGYTF
TRBV20-1	13	few	TRBJ1-2	NA	TGCAGTGCTAGAAGGACGGTGAACTATGGCTACACCTTC	CSARRTVNYGYTF
TRBV7-2	15	NA	TRBJ2-1	NA	TGTGCCAGCAGCTTAGGACAGAGGTCCTACAATGAGCAGTTCTTC	CASSLGQRSYNEQFF
TRBV6-2/TRBV6-3	17	few	TRBJ2-1	TRBD2	TGTGCCAGCGTGGGACTAGCGGGAGGGGCCTCCTACAATGAGCAGTTCTTC	CASVGLAGGASYNEQFF
TRBV5-1	15	NA	TRBJ2-1	NA	TGCGCCAGCAGCTTGGTGGTAGGAAGTCGCAATGAGCAGTTCTTC	CASSLVVGSRNEQFF
TRBV21-1	14	few	TRBJ1-5	NA	TGTGCCAGCAGCCGGCCGCCGATCAATCAGCCCCAGCATTTT	CASSRPPINQPQHF
TRBV12-5	13	NA	TRBJ2-3	TRBD2	TGTGCTAGTGGCCCTAGCGGGGGATATACGCAGTATTTT	CASGPSGGYTQYF
TRBV3-1	14	NA	TRBJ2-5	NA	TGTGCCAGCAGCCAAGCCGGGGGCGCGGAGACCCAGTACTTC	CASSQAGGAETQYF
TRBV6-1	16	NA	TRBJ1-1	NA	TGTGCCAGCAGCACGATAGGGCTAGGGTGGGACACTGAAGCTTTCTTT	CASSTIGLGWDTEAFF
TRBV2	15	few	TRBJ2-1	NA	TGTGCCAGCAGTGAGGGACCCTTGGCCCGCAATGAGCAGTTCTTC	CASSEGPLARNEQFF
TRBV5-1	12	many	TRBJ2-3	NA	TGCGCCAGCAGCGCGACGACAGATACGCAGTATTTT	CASSATTDTQYF
TRBV12-3/TRBV12-4	13	NA	TRBJ1-1	NA	TGTGCCAGCAGCATAGGGGTTAACACTGAAGCTTTCTTT	CASSIGVNTEAFF
TRBV7-2	15	NA	TRBJ2-1	NA	TGTGCCAGCAGCTTAGGGATTAACTCCTACAATGAGCAGTTCTTC	CASSLGINSYNEQFF
TRBV10-3	14	many	TRBJ1-6	NA	TGTGCCATCAGTGAGACCGCAGATAATTCACCCCTCCACTTT	CAISETADNSPLHF
TRBV7-2	14	few	TRBJ2-5	NA	TGTGCCAGCAGCTTAGCGGTATTAGGAGAGACCCAGTACTTC	CASSLAVLGETQYF
TRBV24-1	13	few	TRBJ1-1	NA	TGTGCCACCAGTGATTTTCCGAACACTGAAGCTTTCTTT	CATSDFPNTEAFF
TRBV11-2	15	few	TRBJ2-7	TRBD2	TGTGCCAGCAGCTTAAGGTCGGGGACTAGCTACGAGCAGTACTTC	CASSLRSGTSYEQYF
TRBV20-1	17	few	TRBJ2-7	TRBD2	TGCAGTGCTAGAGGGTCCGGGACTAGCGGGAGTTTGGACGAGCAGTACTTC	CSARGSGTSGSLDEQYF
TRBV5-1	16	few	TRBJ1-1	TRBD1	TGCGCCAGCAGCACCGGACAGGGGGTATATCACCCTGAAGCTTTCTTT	CASSTGQGVYHPEAFF
TRBV18	17	few	TRBJ2-2	TRBD1	TGTGCCAGCTCACCACGGGGGACAGGGACTAACACCGGGGAGCTGTTTTTT	CASSPRGTGTNTGELFF
TRBV5-6	15	few	TRBJ2-2	NA	TGTGCCAGCGCCTATGACCTTCGCGGCACCGGGGAGCTGTTTTTT	CASAYDLRGTGELFF
TRBV6-1	15	NA	TRBJ2-1	NA	TGTGCCAGCAGGTCAGGGGTAGGCTCCTACAATGAGCAGTTCTTC	CASRSGVGSYNEQFF
TRBV6-5	10	NA	TRBJ2-1	NA	TGTGCCAGCGGGTGGGATGAGCAGTTCTTC	CASGWDEQFF
TRBV19	14	NA	TRBJ1-2	NA	TGTGCCAGTAGTATTCCGGATCCCCCCTATGGCTACACCTTC	CASSIPDPPYGYTF
TRBV7-8	14	many	TRBJ2-1	NA	TGTGCCAGCAGCTTACGCGGGATGGGCAATGAGCAGTTCTTC	CASSLRGMGNEQFF
TRBV4-1	18	few	TRBJ2-1	TRBD1	TGCGCCAGCAGCCATCTTCTACAGGGGGGCTTGTTCCACAATGAGCAGTTCTTC	CASSHLLQGGLFHNEQFF
TRBV5-1	14	NA	TRBJ1-2	TRBD1	TGCGCCAGCAGCCTCGATGGGACAGGGGGTGGCTACACCTTC	CASSLDGTGGGYTF
TRBV5-1	13	NA	TRBJ2-5	NA	TGCGCCAGCAGCTCATCTCAGGGGGAGACCCAGTACTTC	CASSSSQGETQYF
TRBV10-2	13	NA	TRBJ2-3	TRBD2	TGCGCCAGCACCCGGCTGGGACTAGCGGGAATGTATTTT	CASTRLGLAGMYF
TRBV12-3/TRBV12-4	15	few	TRBJ2-7	NA	TGTGCCAGCAGTTCATTCGGGGCCATGGCCTACGAGCAGTACTTC	CASSSFGAMAYEQYF
TRBV29-1	14	NA	TRBJ2-5	NA	TGCAGCGTTGATAGCTACTCCTGGGGAGAGACCCAGTACTTC	CSVDSYSWGETQYF
TRBV20-1	13	few	TRBJ1-2	NA	TGCAGTGCTCCCGGGACAAGCCCATCCGGCTACACCTTC	CSAPGTSPSGYTF
TRBV7-8	14	many	TRBJ2-2	NA	TGTGCCAGCAGCTTACCGGCGGTTACCGGGGAGCTGTTTTTT	CASSLPAVTGELFF
TRBV3-1	16	NA	TRBJ2-7	TRBD2	TGTGCCAGCAGCCAAGATAATTGGCCGGGGACTATCGAGCAGTACTTC	CASSQDNWPGTIEQYF
TRBV27	12	NA	TRBJ2-5	NA	TGTGCCAGCAGGGCAGGGTTGGAGACCCAGTACTTC	CASRAGLETQYF
TRBV25-1	14	many	TRBJ1-3	TRBD1	TGTGCCAGCAGTGATACAGGGGGCTCGAACACCATATATTTT	CASSDTGGSNTIYF
TRBV6-2/TRBV6-3	13	many	TRBJ1-2	NA	TGTGCCAGCAGTGATTTTTCTAACTATGGCTACACCTTC	CASSDFSNYGYTF
TRBV6-5	17	NA	TRBJ2-2	NA	TGTGCCAGCAGTTACAGTGGGATAGATCGGGGGAGAAGGGAGCTGTTTTTT	CASSYSGIDRGRRELFF
TRBV7-8	15	many	TRBJ2-1	NA	TGTGCCAGCAGCTTTCCCGGGAGCTCCTACAATGAGCAGTTCTTC	CASSFPGSSYNEQFF
TRBV29-1	15	NA	TRBJ2-1	TRBD2	TGCAGCGCGGGGGGTCGGTTGGCTCCTTACAATGAGCAGTTCTTC	CSAGGRLAPYNEQFF
TRBV6-5	16	few	TRBJ1-4	NA	TGTGCCAGCAGTTACCGTGTACCCACAACTAATGAAAAACTGTTTTTT	CASSYRVPTTNEKLFF
TRBV7-2	13	few	TRBJ2-3	NA	TGTGCCAGCAGCCGGACGTATACAGATACGCAGTATTTT	CASSRTYTDTQYF
TRBV11-2	17	NA	TRBJ1-2	TRBD1	TGTGCCAGCAGCTTAGATTTCTGGGACAGGGGGAACTATGGCTACACCTTC	CASSLDFWDRGNYGYTF
TRBV9	16	few	TRBJ2-4	TRBD2	TGTGCCAGCAGCCAGACTAGCGGGAGTAGGGGGAACATTCAGTACTTC	CASSQTSGSRGNIQYF
TRBV5-1	15	NA	TRBJ1-2	TRBD1	TGCGCCAGCAGCTTGGCCGGAGACAGGGGCTATGGCTACACCTTC	CASSLAGDRGYGYTF
TRBV5-1	13	many	TRBJ2-5	NA	TGCGCCAGCAGGCAGGAGAACCAAGAGACCCAGTACTTC	CASRQENQETQYF